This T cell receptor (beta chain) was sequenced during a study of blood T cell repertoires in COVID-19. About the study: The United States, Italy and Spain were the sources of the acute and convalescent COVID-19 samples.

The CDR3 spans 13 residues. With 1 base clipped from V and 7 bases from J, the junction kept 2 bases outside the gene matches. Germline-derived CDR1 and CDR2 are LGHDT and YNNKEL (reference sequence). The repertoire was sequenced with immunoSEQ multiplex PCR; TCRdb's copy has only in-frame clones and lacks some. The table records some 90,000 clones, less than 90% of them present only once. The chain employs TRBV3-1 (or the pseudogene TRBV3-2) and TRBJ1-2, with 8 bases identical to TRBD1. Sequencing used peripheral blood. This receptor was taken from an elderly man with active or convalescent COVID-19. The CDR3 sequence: CASSQGQGSGYTF. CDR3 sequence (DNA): TGTGCCAGCAGCCAAGGACAGGGGTCTGGCTACACCTTC.